The 32 T cell receptor beta chains given below trace back to one sample, sequenced in a study of CD8 T cells in ankylosing spondylitis. TCRdb recomputed calls from the 5' RACE reads with MiXCR, one row per CDR3 protein. The table lists about 200,000 distinct CDR3 sequences, about 13% of them singletons, with about 17% in the top ten. The sample taken for sequencing was blood, either unsorted or a sorted T cell fraction (not recorded which). Receptors were obtained from a male donor with ankylosing spondylitis or in good health (not recorded which).

This clonotype appeared a few times. The chain employs TRBV6-6 and TRBJ2-3; possibly TRBD1 or TRBD2 for D (6 bases each). The CDR3 is made up of 16 amino acids. The germline CDR1 and CDR2 sequences are MNHNY and SVGAGI (reference sequence). V was trimmed by 7 bases and J by 4 bases, leaving 21 bases between them. CDR3 residues: CASISRARRGADTQYF. In DNA, the CDR3 is TGTGCCAGCATCAGCCGGGCCCGGAGGGGGGCAGATACGCAGTATTTT.

The chain combines TRBV6-1 with TRBJ1-1; 8 bases match TRBD1. The CDR3 is made up of 13 amino acids. In germline, CDR1 is MNHNS, CDR2 SASEGT. J lost 6 bases, V lost 10 bases, and 10 bases had no gene match. CDR3 sequence reads: CATLGQGISEAFF. The CDR3 nucleotides are TGTGCCACCCTAGGACAGGGAATTTCTGAAGCTTTCTTT.

On this clonotype itself: This is likely a read error, given that the CDR3 carries no conserved phenylalanine or tryptophan at its end. The CDR3 DNA is TGTGCCACAAACAGGGAGTACAATGAGCAGTTCTCC. Translating gives CATNREYNEQFS. The chain links TRBV7-9 to TRBJ2-1; weak D call: TRBD1 (6 bases). V dropped 10 bases and J dropped 4 bases, with 11 bases sitting between them. CDR3 length equals 12 residues. Germline assignment: CDR1 SEHNR and CDR2 FQNEAQ (reference sequence).

The chain carries TRBV27 and TRBJ2-7, with 8 bases fitting TRBD1. The CDR3 spans 17 residues. Losses at the gene ends were 4 bases for V and 3 bases for J; bases not matched to a gene: 14. Germline-derived CDR1 and CDR2 are MNHEY and SMNVEV (reference sequence). CDR3 nucleotide sequence: TGTGCCAGCAGTTCCTCCTCCCGAGGACAGGGATTCTACGAGCAGTACTTC. Translated: CASSSSSRGQGFYEQYF.

J is TRBJ2-1 and V is TRBV10-3, with D uncertain. The V and J ends lost 3 bases and 0 bases respectively, with 6 bases between them. The CDR3 runs to 14 residues. The germline V gene has CDR1 ENHRY and CDR2 SYGVKD. The CDR3 spells CAISDSGSYNEQFF. Here the CDR3 DNA reads TGTGCCATCAGTGACAGTGGCTCCTACAATGAGCAGTTCTTC.

This clonotype was counted only a few times. The V call is TRBV30, the J call TRBJ1-1; possibly TRBD1 for D (5 bases). The CDR3 is 14 residues long. The germline gives CDR1 GTSNPN, CDR2 SVGIG (reference sequence). The germline V and J ends were trimmed by 5 bases and 0 bases, with 13 bases remaining between them. The DNA of the CDR3 is TGTGCCTGGGACCGCGGGGGTTTGAACACTGAAGCTTTCTTT. It translates to CAWDRGGLNTEAFF.

The V gene is TRBV27, the J gene TRBJ1-5, with D perhaps TRBD1 (6 bases). This CDR3 contains 13 residues. The germline V gene has CDR1 MNHEY and CDR2 SMNVEV (reference sequence). The V and J ends lost 6 bases and 4 bases respectively, with 10 bases between them. The CDR3 is CASRLQGNQPQHF. The CDR3, as DNA: TGTGCCAGCAGACTACAGGGAAATCAGCCCCAGCATTTT.

This clonotype came up many times. The chain carries TRBV7-9 and TRBJ2-1; D remains ambiguous. Germline CDR1 SEHNR, CDR2 FQNEAQ (reference sequence). With 1 base removed from V and 5 bases from J, the gap between germline ends came to 6 bases. CDR3 length: 13 residues. CDR3 protein: CASSLGLHNEQFF. CDR3 DNA: TGTGCCAGCAGCTTAGGACTCCACAATGAGCAGTTCTTC.

The genes are TRBV20-1 and TRBJ2-7, with 8 bases matching TRBD2. CDR3 length: 14 amino acids. The germline gives CDR1 DFQATT, CDR2 SNEGSKA (reference sequence). V was pared by 2 bases and J by 2 bases, with 5 bases of the junction left unmatched. CDR3 region: CSARRREGTYEQYF. DNA of the CDR3: TGCAGTGCTAGACGCCGGGAGGGGACCTACGAGCAGTACTTC.

The chain links TRBV4-1 to TRBJ2-3; no firm D call. Trimming took off 2 bases at V and 5 bases at J, with 11 bases between the two ends. CDR1 is MGHRA and CDR2 is YSYEKL in the germline V gene. The CDR3 extends over 14 amino acids. CDR3 DNA: TGCGCCAGCAGCCAAACTGAAGCAGGAGATACGCAGTATTTT. Its protein is CASSQTEAGDTQYF.

J is TRBJ2-5 and V is TRBV7-8, with 8 bases aligning to TRBD2. The CDR3 runs 17 residues. The V and J ends lost 8 bases and 0 bases, in that order; junction bases with no gene match: 14. CDR1 is SGHVS and CDR2 is FQNEAQ in the germline V gene. In DNA, the CDR3 is TGTGCCAGCGGCTCAGACCTAGCGGGTGGAGACCAAGAGACCCAGTACTTC. Its translation is CASGSDLAGGDQETQYF.

This clonotype was picked up many times. The gene calls are TRBV13 and TRBJ2-7; D perhaps matches TRBD2 (5 bases). The V and J ends lost 6 bases and 2 bases respectively, with 8 bases between them. CDR1 and CDR2 (germline): PRHDT, FYEKMQ (reference sequence). This CDR3 comprises 12 residues. The CDR3 sequence is CASSIGAYEQYF. In nucleotides, the CDR3 is TGTGCCAGCAGTATCGGGGCCTACGAGCAGTACTTC. Based on the CDR3 plus reference TRBV13 and TRBJ2-7, the full variable domain is AAGVIQSPRHLIKEKRETATLKCYPIPRHDTVYWYQQGPGQDPQFLISFYEKMQSDKGSIPDRFSAQQFSDYHSELNMSSLELGDSALYFCASSIGAYEQYFGPGTRLTVT.

CDR3: CASSQGITGPPLHF. In nucleotides, the CDR3 is TGCGCCAGCAGCCAAGGAATCACGGGGCCACCCCTCCACTTT. The genes are TRBV4-1 and TRBJ1-6, with a tentative D call TRBD1 (5 bases). The CDR3 loop spans 14 amino acids. The germline V and J ends were trimmed by 1 base and 11 bases, with 12 bases remaining between them. The germline V gene encodes CDR1 MGHRA and CDR2 YSYEKL.

This clonotype occurred a few times. The chain employs TRBV6-4 and TRBJ2-2; D might be TRBD1 (6 bases). This CDR3 region has 14 residues. Germline CDR1 is MRHNA and CDR2 is SNTAGT. Between the trimmed V and J ends, which lost 3 bases and 3 bases, there was a span of 8 bases. CDR3 sequence reads: CASSEDSDTGELFF. CDR3 sequence (DNA): TGTGCCAGCAGTGAGGACAGTGACACCGGGGAGCTGTTTTTT.

The table lists this clonotype with a few counts. V is TRBV12-3 or TRBV12-4 and J is TRBJ1-4; D not resolved. The V end lost 3 bases, the J end lost 4 bases, and 12 bases lay between the germline ends. The CDR3 runs to 15 residues. For the CDR3, the DNA is TGTGCCAGCAGTTTTAGCGGGGAGGGTAATGAAAAACTGTTTTTT. This gives the protein CASSFSGEGNEKLFF.

This clonotype has more than one count but fewer than ten. V usage is TRBV7-2 and J usage is TRBJ1-2; 10 nucleotides align to TRBD1. V dropped 8 bases and J dropped 3; count of bases not matched to a gene: 6. The CDR3 extends over 14 amino acids. CDR1 and CDR2 from the germline V gene are SGHTA and FQGNSA. CDR3 residues: CASWDRGVDYGYTF. The CDR3 nucleotides are TGTGCCAGCTGGGACAGGGGCGTCGACTATGGCTACACCTTC.

This chain joins TRBV3-1 and TRBJ2-3; D might be TRBD2 (6 bases). Germline CDR1 reads LGHDT; CDR2 reads YNNKEL (reference sequence). CDR3 length: 16 amino acids. Trimming removed 4 bases from V and 1 base from J, with 15 bases in between. The CDR3 DNA sequence: TGTGCCAGCAGCCCAAGGGGTGCTAGCGGCACAGATACGCAGTATTTT. Its translation: CASSPRGASGTDTQYF.

This clonotype has a handful of counts. The chain joins TRBV4-2 to TRBJ2-3; 9 nucleotides align to TRBD1. V was pared by 3 bases and J by 0 bases, with 4 bases of the junction left unmatched. There are 16 residues in the CDR3. Germline CDR1 LGHNA, CDR2 YNFKEQ. Here the CDR3 DNA reads TGTGCCAGCAGCCATGGGACAGGGCTTAGCACAGATACGCAGTATTTT. As protein: CASSHGTGLSTDTQYF.

This clonotype was detected only a few times. The CDR3 DNA sequence: TGTGCCAGCAGTCAAGACAGGGGTGAAGCTTTCTTT. Translation: CASSQDRGEAFF. V gene TRBV12-3 or TRBV12-4 combines with J gene TRBJ1-1; 8 nucleotides match TRBD1. The junction had 3 bases not matched to a gene; V was cut back by 5 bases and J by 7 bases. The CDR3 is 12 residues long.

This clonotype was counted between two and nine times. The chain combines TRBV3-1 with TRBJ1-1; maybe TRBD1 (5 bases). The CDR3 runs to 17 residues. The V end lost 3 bases, the J end lost 3 bases, and 20 bases lay between the germline ends. Per the germline V gene, CDR1 is LGHDT and CDR2 is YNNKEL (reference sequence). CDR3 DNA sequence: TGTGCCAGCAGCCAGGTCCGCACGACTCGAGGGGACACTGAAGCTTTCTTT. It specifies CASSQVRTTRGDTEAFF.

The rearrangement joins TRBV29-1 to TRBJ2-5; no clear D. The CDR3 is 10 residues long. Germline lookup yields CDR1 SQVTM and CDR2 ANQGSEA. Trimming stripped 8 bases from V and 5 bases from J, with 9 bases between. The DNA for the CDR3 is TGCAGCACACGAATGGAGACCCAGTACTTC. The encoded protein is CSTRMETQYF.

This clonotype appeared many times. The chain is built from TRBV5-1 and TRBJ2-3, with D tentatively TRBD1 or TRBD2 (5 bases each). CDR3 size: 13 residues. The germline gives CDR1 SGHRS, CDR2 YFSETQ. The ends were cut back, 0 bases at V and 6 bases at J, with 8 bases in the middle. CDR3 DNA: TGCGCCAGCAGCTTGGAATGGGGGGATACGCAGTATTTT. Amino acid sequence: CASSLEWGDTQYF.

The chain couples TRBV10-2 to TRBJ2-1; D is ambiguous. Germline values: CDR1 WSHSY, CDR2 SAAADI. The CDR3 length is 16 residues. V was trimmed by 7 bases and J by 2 bases, leaving 18 bases between them. The CDR3 spells CASTSNTRVPYNEQFF. CDR3 nucleotides: TGCGCCAGCACCTCCAATACGCGCGTACCCTACAATGAGCAGTTCTTC.

This chain's CDR3 is CASTLGRGQTGNEQFF. In nucleotides, the CDR3 is TGTGCCAGCACGCTCGGGAGGGGACAAACGGGGAATGAGCAGTTCTTC. V gene TRBV6-1 combines with J gene TRBJ2-1, with TRBD2 identical over 8 bases. V shed 7 bases and J 7 bases; nucleotides not matched to a gene: 15. This CDR3 is built from 16 residues. CDR1 and CDR2 from the germline V gene are MNHNS and SASEGT.

The gene calls are TRBV6-1 and TRBJ2-2, with 7 bases that match TRBD2. The CDR3 spans 15 residues. J gave up 3 bases and V 4 bases, and 5 bases lay outside the gene matches. CDR1 is MNHNS and CDR2 is SASEGT in the germline V gene. The chain's CDR3 is CASSAVGRDTGELFF. Written as DNA, the CDR3 is TGTGCCAGCAGTGCCGTGGGGAGGGACACCGGGGAGCTGTTTTTT.

The chain recombines TRBV6-5 with TRBJ2-2; TRBD2 aligns across 7 bases. Per the germline V gene, CDR1 is MNHEY and CDR2 is SVGAGI. This CDR3 has 18 amino acids. The trim removed 0 bases at V and 5 bases at J, leaving 12 bases unmatched. CDR3: CASSYSKSWEGQTGELFF. CDR3 DNA: TGTGCCAGCAGTTACTCGAAGAGTTGGGAGGGCCAGACCGGGGAGCTGTTTTTT.

This clonotype was seen a handful of times. The rearrangement links TRBV4-1 to TRBJ1-2; D is undetermined. The CDR3 runs 14 residues. The germline V and J ends were trimmed by 0 bases and 4 bases, with 9 bases remaining between them. Germline V gives CDR1 MGHRA, CDR2 YSYEKL. Here the CDR3 DNA reads TGCGCCAGCAGCCAAGATCACGAGATCTATGGCTACACCTTC. Protein sequence: CASSQDHEIYGYTF.

In DNA, the CDR3 is TGTGCCAGCAGCTTAAATGCGGGTAATGAGCAGTTCTTC. Translating gives CASSLNAGNEQFF. This chain connects TRBV7-8 to TRBJ2-1; D might be TRBD2 (5 bases). V was shortened by 2 bases and J by 7 bases, with 9 bases between the two germline ends. CDR1 SGHVS and CDR2 FQNEAQ come from the germline V gene. This CDR3 is built from 13 residues.

This chain connects TRBV5-1 to TRBJ1-6; tentative D call: TRBD1 (6 bases). The CDR3 covers 16 residues. Trimming left V 4 bases short and J 0 bases short, with 11 bases between. Looked up from germline, CDR1 is SGHRS and CDR2 is YFSETQ. The CDR3 coding sequence is TGCGCCAGCAGCGGACAGTTAAACTCCTATAATTCACCCCTCCACTTT. This codes for CASSGQLNSYNSPLHF.

This clonotype was detected a few times. V and J are TRBV7-2 and TRBJ2-1; no definite D call. Looked up from germline, CDR1 is SGHTA and CDR2 is FQGNSA. With 2 bases removed from V and 4 bases from J, the gap between germline ends came to 12 bases. The CDR3 extends over 15 amino acids. The CDR3 DNA reads as TGTGCCAGCAGCTTAAACGGAGTGACGTACAATGAGCAGTTCTTC. This encodes CASSLNGVTYNEQFF.

This rearrangement joins TRBV2 to TRBJ1-4, with a weak D call TRBD1 (5 bases). In germline, CDR1 is SNHLY, CDR2 FYNNEI. Trimming removed 3 bases from V and 1 base from J, with 6 bases in between. CDR3 size: 14 residues. The CDR3 DNA reads as TGTGCCAGCAGTGACCAGGGAACTAATGAAAAACTGTTTTTT. As protein: CASSDQGTNEKLFF.

In this sample, this clonotype turned up many times. The chain combines TRBV4-1 with TRBJ2-2; D is perhaps TRBD1 or TRBD2 (6 bases each). CDR1 is MGHRA, CDR2 YSYEKL, per germline. V was pared by 4 bases and J by 3 bases, with 15 bases between. CDR3 size: 16 residues. In nucleotides, the CDR3 is TGCGCCAGCAGCCCTGAGGGGGGCCCGGACACCGGGGAGCTGTTTTTT. As protein: CASSPEGGPDTGELFF.